The 12 T cell receptor beta chains presented below share a single source sample, sequenced in a study of PD-1 blockade in classical Hodgkin lymphoma. Brentuximab vedotin exposure varied, and every patient relapsed after autologous stem cell transplantation. Magnetic negative selection purified CD4+ T cells from thawed PBMCs. Some clones are missing from TCRdb's copy, which holds only in-frame ones; the method was immunoSEQ multiplex PCR. The sample records just under 30,000 clones, less than 90% being singletons. The source was CD4+ T cells from blood, collected at baseline. The receptors derive from a human donor with classical Hodgkin lymphoma.

This sequence joins TRBV30 and TRBJ1-6, with TRBD1 identical over 8 bases. From germline, CDR1 is GTSNPN and CDR2 SVGIG (reference sequence). The CDR3 is 17 amino acids. After removal of 1 base from V and 2 bases from J, the junction contained 7 bases not matched to a gene. CDR3 region: CAWSGQGIATYNSPLHF. The DNA for the CDR3 is TGTGCCTGGAGTGGACAGGGGATAGCGACCTATAATTCACCCCTCCACTTT.

The chain recombines TRBV11-2 with TRBJ2-7; 8 bases align to TRBD1. V shed 9 bases, J shed 6 bases, and the junction held 13 bases outside the gene matches. This CDR3 has 14 residues. Germline V gives CDR1 SGHAT, CDR2 FQNNGV. The CDR3 is CASQSTRTGSEQYF. CDR3 nucleotide sequence: TGTGCCAGTCAAAGTACCAGGACAGGGTCCGAGCAGTACTTC.

CDR3 protein: CASSIRSGGARDNQPQHF. CDR3 DNA: TGTGCCAGTAGTATACGGTCGGGGGGGGCGAGGGACAATCAGCCCCAGCATTTT. The V call is TRBV19, the J call TRBJ1-5, with D possibly being TRBD1 (6 bases). Germline CDR1 and CDR2: LNHDA and SQIVND (reference sequence). CDR3 size: 18 residues. V lost 2 bases, J lost 3 bases, and 20 bases lay in between.

This clone has more than one count but fewer than ten. The rearrangement links TRBV4-1 to TRBJ1-1; maybe TRBD1 (5 bases). Germline lookup yields CDR1 MGHRA and CDR2 YSYEKL. CDR3 length: 15 amino acids. Trimming cost V 3 bases and J 5 bases, with 16 bases left between them. The CDR3 DNA follows: TGCGCCAGCAGCCACCGGGGAGGGGCAGGGACTGAAGCTTTCTTT. It codes for CASSHRGGAGTEAFF.

This chain links TRBV5-1 with TRBJ1-2, with 7 positions matching TRBD1. Germline CDR1 is SGHRS and CDR2 is YFSETQ. The CDR3 runs 13 residues. With V trimmed by 4 bases and J by 7 bases, 7 bases remained unmatched. The CDR3: CASSPDRDGGYTF. The DNA for the CDR3 is TGCGCCAGCAGCCCCGACAGGGACGGTGGCTACACCTTC.

This rearrangement joins TRBV19 to TRBJ2-7, with 8 bases that match TRBD2. Looked up from germline, CDR1 is LNHDA and CDR2 is SQIVND (reference sequence). Trimming at V came to 8 bases and at J to 6 bases, leaving 12 bases not matched to a gene. This CDR3 comprises 14 residues. The CDR3 coding sequence is TGTGCCAGTCGCTCAGAGCGGGAGTTCAGCGAGCAGTACTTC. Its protein product is CASRSEREFSEQYF.

The J gene is TRBJ2-1, the V gene TRBV5-4, with D perhaps matching TRBD2 (6 bases). Germline CDR1 reads SGHNT; CDR2 reads YYREEE (reference sequence). CDR3 size: 16 residues. V dropped 5 bases and J dropped 0 bases, with 15 bases sitting between them. The CDR3 reads CASSSRRDLSYNEQFF. The CDR3 nucleotides read TGTGCCAGCAGTTCCAGGAGGGACCTCTCCTACAATGAGCAGTTCTTC.

Only one count was recorded for this clone. The rearrangement links TRBV5-1 to TRBJ2-7; 11 bases map to TRBD1. Germline V gives CDR1 SGHRS, CDR2 YFSETQ. This CDR3 comprises 15 residues. With V trimmed by 4 bases and J by 5 bases, 8 bases remained unmatched. The CDR3 is CASSPGQGGTHEQYF. Written as DNA, the CDR3 is TGCGCCAGCAGCCCGGGACAGGGGGGGACTCACGAGCAGTACTTC.

The gene calls are TRBV5-4 and TRBJ2-5, with 7 bases aligning to TRBD2. The CDR3 has 18 residues. Germline lookup yields CDR1 SGHNT and CDR2 YYREEE (reference sequence). J was trimmed by 5 bases and V by 0 bases; bases with no gene match: 16. CDR3 amino acids: CASSLAGGGSGARETQYF. CDR3 coding DNA: TGTGCCAGCAGCTTGGCTGGGGGGGGGTCGGGAGCTAGGGAGACCCAGTACTTC.

This clone has a single count. The chain employs TRBV7-6 and TRBJ1-6; 9 bases map to TRBD1. This CDR3 has 15 residues. J gave up 12 bases and V 5 bases, and 11 bases lay outside the gene matches. CDR1 is SGHVS, CDR2 FNYEAQ, per germline. CDR3 sequence (DNA): TGTGCCAGCAGCCCCCGGACAGGGGAAGGAGAACCCCTCCACTTT. Residues: CASSPRTGEGEPLHF.

This clone was counted only a few times. This chain links TRBV6-5 with TRBJ1-2; 7 bases are shared with TRBD1. Trimming at V came to 4 bases and at J to 7 bases, leaving 9 bases not matched to a gene. Germline V lookup: CDR1 MNHEY, CDR2 SVGAGI. This CDR3 is built from 14 residues. Here the CDR3 DNA reads TGTGCCAGCAGTTTGGGACCCCACAGGGGTGGCTACACCTTC. This sequence encodes CASSLGPHRGGYTF.

The chain has TRBV5-5 and TRBJ2-4; D ambiguous. V shed 4 bases and J shed 1 base, with 12 bases lying between them. The CDR3 covers 15 residues. Per germline, CDR1 SGHKS and CDR2 YYEKEE (reference sequence). The CDR3 protein is CASSRTLGAKNIQYF. CDR3 sequence (DNA): TGTGCCAGCAGCCGGACCCTCGGGGCCAAAAACATTCAGTACTTC. Combining the CDR3 with reference TRBV5-5 and TRBJ2-4 gives the whole variable domain DAGVTQSPTHLIKTRGQQVTLRCSPISGHKSVSWYQQVLGQGPQFIFQYYEKEERGRGNFPDRFSARQFPNYSSELNVNALLLGDSALYLCASSRTLGAKNIQYFGAGTRLSVL.